This TCR beta chain stems from a study of cytomegalovirus exposure and HLA in healthy donors. V shed 2 bases and J shed 1 base, with 15 bases lying between them. CDR1 and CDR2 from the germline V gene are GTSNPN and SVGIG (reference sequence). The CDR3 has 17 amino acids. Libraries were prepared by immunoSEQ multiplex PCR; TCRdb keeps only in-frame clonotypes and omits some of them. The sample carries 300,000 to 450,000 clones, more than 80% recorded once. The source material was PBMCs. V gene TRBV30 combines with J gene TRBJ2-6, with D perhaps TRBD1 (5 bases). The clonotype comes from a woman younger than 30 in good health and CMV-seronegative. CDR3 in amino acids: CAWSYIQGLSGANVLTF. In DNA, the CDR3 is TGTGCCTGGAGTTATATTCAGGGTTTGTCTGGGGCCAACGTCCTGACTTTC.